This passage covers 3 T cell receptor beta chains from one sample sequenced in a study (dated by TCRdb to about 2016). The library was obtained by RT-PCR. Sequencing took place on an Illumina MiSeq. Using fastp at Q25 and MiXCR, TCRdb reprocessed the public reads and kept productive beta chains. Under each unique CDR3 protein, matching rows form one entry showing the most common genes and DNA. For this sample there are hundreds of thousands of distinct CDR3 sequences; 13% to 15% appear just once. Around 3.3% of the sample is taken by the ten largest. Sequenced material: memory CD4+ T cells from blood. Receptor source: a female donor in good health, serving as a healthy control.

This clonotype has just a few counts. V usage is TRBV6-5 and J usage is TRBJ2-5; a weak D match, TRBD2 (5 bases). The CDR3 totals 14 residues. Looked up from germline, CDR1 is MNHEY and CDR2 is SVGAGI. Between the trimmed V and J ends, which lost 6 bases and 0 bases, there was a span of 11 bases. The CDR3 coding sequence is TGTGCCAGCAGCATTAGCGCCAACCAAGAGACCCAGTACTTC. Amino acid sequence: CASSISANQETQYF.

This clonotype was seen a handful of times. This chain connects TRBV20-1 to TRBJ1-5; 7 bases map to TRBD1. Germline CDR1 reads DFQATT; CDR2 reads SNEGSKA (reference sequence). V lost 1 base to trimming and J lost 5 bases; unmatched junction nucleotides: 8. This CDR3 comprises 15 residues. CDR3 nucleotide sequence: TGCAGTGCTAGAGTTCCTTACAGGGGCGATCAGCCCCAGCATTTT. Its translation is CSARVPYRGDQPQHF.

This clonotype has ten or more counts. The chain is built from TRBV10-3 and TRBJ1-5, with D possibly being TRBD1 (6 bases). V lost 7 bases and J lost 5, with 12 bases in between. Germline V gene lookup returns CDR1 ENHRY and CDR2 SYGVKD. The CDR3 loop spans 13 amino acids. The CDR3, as DNA: TGTGCCATCAAGGGGGGGCGTGATCAGCCCCAGCATTTT. It translates to CAIKGGRDQPQHF.